A selection of T cell receptor beta chains follows, all from one sample in a study of early stage breast cancer tumors. The table came from immunoSEQ multiplex PCR; TCRdb's copy has only in-frame clones and leaves some out. Here the sample spans 20,000 to 25,000 clones, roughly 76% being singletons. Sequencing was done on a sample of blood. The receptors stem from a person aged 55 to 69 with breast cancer. CDR3s include the opening cysteine and the closing phenylalanine or tryptophan. Each record gives: D gene, J gene, V gene, clone size, CDR3 DNA, CDR3 protein. The D gene is left open where the match is weak. Only part of the rows carry a size: once, few, many, or a class if the clone is expanded.

>TRBD1|TRBJ1-6|TRBV6-5|.
TGTGCCAGCAGTTACTCGTTTCGACAGGGGGATTCACCCCTCCACTTT
CASSYSFRQGDSPLHF
>.|TRBJ1-1|TRBV5-4|once
TGTGCCAGCAGCACCCGGGACGGGGGGTATAGTGAAGCTTTCTTT
CASSTRDGGYSEAFF
>.|TRBJ1-3|TRBV10-3|.
TGTGCCATCAGTGAGTCGAGCACTTTCTCTGGAAACACCATATATTTT
CAISESSTFSGNTIYF
>TRBD2|TRBJ2-5|TRBV7-9|few
TGTGCCAGCAGCGCACTAGCGGGGGAAGAGACCCAGTACTTC
CASSALAGEETQYF
>.|TRBJ2-3|TRBV9|.
TGTGCCAGCAGTTCCACGAGGTCAGATACGCAGTATTTT
CASSSTRSDTQYF
>.|TRBJ2-5|TRBV10-3|.
TGTGCCATCAGGCGACTAGGAGGAGAGACCCAGTACTTC
CAIRRLGGETQYF
>.|TRBJ1-1|TRBV7-2|.
TGTGCCAGCAGCTTAGCGGAGGTGGGCACTGAAGCTTTCTTT
CASSLAEVGTEAFF
>TRBD2|TRBJ2-1|TRBV11-2|.
TGTGCCAGCCAAACAGGACTAGCGGGACCTCCGGGTGAGCAGTTCTTC
CASQTGLAGPPGEQFF
>.|TRBJ1-4|TRBV19|once
TGTGCCAGTAGTCCCTGGGACGGGGGAGGCGAAAAACTGTTTTTT
CASSPWDGGGEKLFF
>.|TRBJ2-7|TRBV9|.
TGTGCCAGCAGCGTAGGAGGGACCTACGAGCAGTACTTC
CASSVGGTYEQYF
>.|TRBJ1-2|TRBV19|.
TGTGCCAGTAGCCTGACCATTATGGGTTCGTTTGGCTACACCTTC
CASSLTIMGSFGYTF
>.|TRBJ2-1|TRBV19|.
TGTGCCAGTAGTATGCAGGGGGGGTACAATGAGCAGTTCTTC
CASSMQGGYNEQFF
>.|TRBJ1-2|TRBV6-5|.
TGTGCCACCCACGGGTCTAACTATGGCTACACCTTC
CATHGSNYGYTF
>.|TRBJ2-5|TRBV25-1|.
TGTGCCAGCAGTTGGACACGCGAGACCCAGTACTTC
CASSWTRETQYF
>TRBD1|TRBJ2-7|TRBV7-6|once
TGTGCCAGCAGCTTAGATCCACCGGGCAAGGGGGCCGAGCAGTACTTC
CASSLDPPGKGAEQYF
>.|TRBJ2-7|TRBV19|.
TGTGCCACCAGGACTGCCTACGAGCAGTACTTC
CATRTAYEQYF
>.|TRBJ2-5|TRBV27|.
TGTGCCAGCAGTTCGGGGACACTCCGCCAAGAGACCCAGTACTTC
CASSSGTLRQETQYF
>.|TRBJ2-5|TRBV6-5|.
TGTGCCAGCAGTTACTCGTCTCAGGAGCTTCAAGAGACCCAGTACTTC
CASSYSSQELQETQYF
>TRBD1|TRBJ1-4|TRBV10-3|.
TGTGCCATCAGTGAGCCGAAGCCGGGACAGAAAAATGAAAAACTGTTTTTT
CAISEPKPGQKNEKLFF
>.|TRBJ1-1|TRBV6-1|.
TGTGCCAGCATCCAAGAGATAGGGGGAAGGACTGAAGCTTTCTTT
CASIQEIGGRTEAFF
>.|TRBJ2-1|TRBV29-1|.
TGCAGCGTCAAAAATCAAAACAGGGCCAGTTACAATGAGCAGTTCTTC
CSVKNQNRASYNEQFF
>.|TRBJ2-1|TRBV27|.
TGTGCCAGCAGTTCCCTACTAGGAGTTGAGCAGTTCTTC
CASSSLLGVEQFF
>TRBD2|TRBJ2-1|TRBV15|.
TGTGCCACCAGCACACGCAAACAAGCGGGAGGGCGCTCCTACAATGAGCAGTTCTTC
CATSTRKQAGGRSYNEQFF
>TRBD1|TRBJ1-1|TRBV5-1|.
TGCGCCAGCAGCTTGGACAGGGGGAACACTGAAGCTTTCTTT
CASSLDRGNTEAFF
>.|TRBJ2-4|TRBV11-3|few
TGTGCCAGCACCTCCACCAAAAACATTCAGTACTTC
CASTSTKNIQYF
>.|TRBJ1-4|TRBV5-1|.
TGCGCCAGCAGCCCCGTCCGGGGATCTAATGAAAAACTGTTTTTT
CASSPVRGSNEKLFF
>.|TRBJ2-3|TRBV9|.
TGTGCCAGCAGCGTAGAGGACTTCACAGATACGCAGTATTTT
CASSVEDFTDTQYF
>.|TRBJ1-2|TRBV18|.
TGTGCCAGCTCACCTGCAGGGGATTATGGCTACACCTTC
CASSPAGDYGYTF
>.|TRBJ2-6|TRBV10-3|.
TGTGCCATCAGTGAGTTCGCGGGTCCCGGGGCCAACGTCCTGACTTTC
CAISEFAGPGANVLTF
>TRBD1|TRBJ2-1|TRBV10-3|.
TGTGCCATCCAAGGACAGGGGATCTACAATGAGCAGTTCTTC
CAIQGQGIYNEQFF
>.|TRBJ2-3|TRBV5-1|few
TGCGCCAGCAGCTTGGCCCGGGACTTCACAGATACGCAGTATTTT
CASSLARDFTDTQYF
>.|TRBJ1-5|TRBV6-5|.
TGTGCCAGCAGTTATCGACCCGTCGATCAGCCCCAGCATTTT
CASSYRPVDQPQHF
>.|TRBJ2-5|TRBV30|.
TGTGCCTGCCACCTGGGCCAAGGGTCGGAGACCCAGTACTTC
CACHLGQGSETQYF
>.|TRBJ2-3|TRBV4-1|once
TGCGCCAGCAGCCAAGGGGTCGAACAGGCGCAGTATTTT
CASSQGVEQAQYF
>TRBD2|TRBJ2-3|TRBV2|.
TGTGCCAGCAATGAGGGACTAGCGGGGGGAACAGATACGCAGTATTTT
CASNEGLAGGTDTQYF
>.|TRBJ2-7|TRBV30|once
TGTGCCTGGAGTGTAACGGCCGAACCCACGGACTTC
CAWSVTAEPTDF
>.|TRBJ2-2|TRBV27|.
TGTGCCAGCAGTTGGGGGGGCTCGGTCACCGGGGAGCTGTTTTTT
CASSWGGSVTGELFF
>TRBD1|TRBJ1-1|TRBV6-1|once
TGTGCCAGCAGAATGCAACAGGGGAGGTCGTTCTTT
CASRMQQGRSFF
>.|TRBJ1-4|TRBV18|.
TGTGCCAGCTCATCTAATCGAGGGCCATGGGGAGAAAAACTGTTTTTT
CASSSNRGPWGEKLFF